This T cell receptor beta chain appears in the sequencing data of a study of shared clonotypes between healthy human individuals. Study findings and constraints: Having only a few donors restricted how much genetic and exposure-history diversity was captured. Generally, naive subsets came out with larger estimated richness than memory subsets. Rarefaction showed that sequencing of sorted subsets was incomplete (despite large depth).

Concerning this clone: The antigen is undetermined.

V was trimmed by 6 bases and J by 0 bases, leaving 12 bases between them. From germline, CDR1 is SNHLY and CDR2 FYNNEI. The CDR3 is 14 residues long. Caucasian adults living in Nashville, Tennessee, provided all samples. Profiled with immunoSEQ multiplex PCR; TCRdb holds only in-frame clones, not every one. Among about 660,000 clones listed, 74% were seen once. This receptor was obtained from a woman under 40 in good health. Sequencing input: memory CD4+ T cells sorted from blood. Documented subset: CD45RA-negative fraction. The chain has TRBV2 and TRBJ2-7; D gene uncertain. CDR3 amino acids: CASRRSESSYEQYF. The CDR3 DNA follows: TGTGCCAGCAGGCGTTCGGAGAGCTCCTACGAGCAGTACTTC.